A single sample gave rise to the 25 T cell receptor beta chains below, sequenced in a study of shared clonotypes between healthy human individuals (dated by TCRdb to the early 2020s). Library generation was performed with the immunoSEQ multiplex PCR assay. Here the immuneACCESS table is served through TCRdb, limited to in-frame sequences with V and J called. Missing clones are a known gap in these copies; in checked studies unresolved V genes cover under half, and the rest lacks a known reason. Here the sample has about 680,000 clones; around 73% occur a single time. The top ten clonotypes cover 1.5% to 2% of the sample. Sequenced material: memory CD4+ T cells sorted from blood. The label giving this sample's cell subset or site can be read as: CD45RA-negative fraction. The receptor source for this set is a woman aged 25 to 39 in good health.

The V and J genes are TRBV7-2 and TRBJ1-5, with D perhaps TRBD1 (6 bases). The V and J ends lost 3 bases and 5 bases respectively, with 8 bases between them. The length of the CDR3 is 13 residues. CDR1 and CDR2 from the germline V gene are SGHTA and FQGNSA. CDR3 region: CASSFQGHQPQHF. In DNA, the CDR3 is TGTGCCAGCAGCTTCCAGGGGCATCAGCCCCAGCATTTT.

The rearrangement joins TRBV6-1 to TRBJ2-7; 9 bases match TRBD2. Looked up from germline, CDR1 is MNHNS and CDR2 is SASEGT. CDR3 length: 15 residues. V gave up 8 bases and J gave up 2 bases; unmatched junction bases: 10. CDR3 DNA: TGTGCCAGCTTTCCGTTGGCTAGCGGGGCCTACGAGCAGTACTTC. This encodes CASFPLASGAYEQYF.

The chain links TRBV18 to TRBJ1-4; a weak D match, TRBD1 (6 bases). In germline, CDR1 is KGHSH, CDR2 LQKENI. V lost 3 bases and J lost 4, with 9 bases in between. This CDR3 region has 14 residues. CDR3 amino acids: CASSPDSFNEKLFF. DNA of the CDR3: TGTGCCAGCTCACCGGACAGCTTTAATGAAAAACTGTTTTTT.

A remark on this clone: The same CDR3 can be traced to other DNA sequences in this sample. The rearrangement joins TRBV5-1 to TRBJ2-2; D not resolved. From germline, CDR1 is SGHRS and CDR2 YFSETQ. Between the trimmed V and J ends, which lost 0 bases and 0 bases, there was a span of 6 bases. The CDR3 is 15 amino acids. Here the CDR3 reads CASSLGGSNTGELFF. As DNA, the CDR3 is TGCGCCAGCAGCTTGGGCGGCTCGAACACCGGGGAGCTGTTTTTT.

The genes are TRBV7-9 and TRBJ1-1, with D possibly matching TRBD1 (6 bases). The CDR3 loop spans 15 amino acids. The V end was cut by 5 bases, the J end by 0 bases, with 13 bases between. CDR1 SEHNR and CDR2 FQNEAQ come from the germline V gene (reference sequence). The CDR3 loop is CASSPYGTMNTEAFF. CDR3 bases: TGTGCCAGCAGCCCCTACGGGACAATGAACACTGAAGCTTTCTTT.

The chain uses TRBV28 and TRBJ2-1, with TRBD1 identical over 8 bases. Losses at the gene ends were 10 bases for V and 4 bases for J; bases not matched to a gene: 9. CDR1 MDHEN and CDR2 SYDVKM come from the germline V gene. CDR3 length: 14 amino acids. CDR3 DNA: TGTGCCACATCAGACAGGGGACCTTACAATGAGCAGTTCTTC. This translates into CATSDRGPYNEQFF.

CDR3 coding DNA: TGTGCCAGCAGTGAAGCAGGGGGCGACCAGCCCCAGCATTTT. It translates to CASSEAGGDQPQHF. This chain links TRBV6-1 with TRBJ1-5; TRBD1 matches at 7 bases. Germline V CDR1 and CDR2: MNHNS, SASEGT. V shed 0 bases, J shed 7 bases, and the junction held 3 bases outside the gene matches. This CDR3 spans 14 amino acids.

This clone appeared a few times. The chain couples TRBV10-1 to TRBJ1-1; no firm D call. The germline V gene encodes CDR1 WNHNN and CDR2 SYGVQD (reference sequence). V lost 7 bases to trimming and J lost 4 bases, with 13 bases between them. CDR3 size: 13 residues. CDR3 amino acids: CASMKVLATEAFF. The CDR3 DNA reads TGCGCCAGCATGAAGGTTTTAGCCACTGAAGCTTTCTTT.

The chain combines TRBV7-8 with TRBJ2-5; 14 bases match TRBD2. V gave up 4 bases and J gave up 7 bases; unmatched junction bases: 8. This CDR3 comprises 16 residues. Per the germline V gene, CDR1 is SGHVS and CDR2 is FQNEAQ. The DNA of the CDR3 is TGTGCCAGCAGCTCGGGGACTAGCGGGAGAAGGGTGACCCAGTACTTC. It specifies CASSSGTSGRRVTQYF.

There are a few counts of this clone. The same CDR3 is also encoded by other DNA sequences in this sample. The rearrangement joins TRBV4-1 to TRBJ1-5; 8 nucleotides match TRBD1. CDR3 length: 15 amino acids. V lost 1 base, J lost 6 bases, and 5 bases stayed unmatched. Germline V gene sequence: CDR1 MGHRA, CDR2 YSYEKL. The CDR3 region has the DNA TGCGCCAGCAGCCAAGGGCAGGGGGCGGGTCAGCCCCAGCATTTT. Amino acids: CASSQGQGAGQPQHF.

J is TRBJ1-1 and V is TRBV11-3, with a weak D call TRBD1 (6 bases). Trimming took off 5 bases at V and 0 bases at J, with 10 bases between the two ends. The CDR3 runs to 14 residues. Germline lookup yields CDR1 SGHNT and CDR2 YENEEA. The CDR3 protein is CASSGPGVNTEAFF. The CDR3 DNA is TGTGCCAGCAGCGGACCAGGGGTGAACACTGAAGCTTTCTTT.

The chain carries TRBV28 and TRBJ1-4; D not certain. The CDR3 consists of 16 residues. The ends were cut back, 3 bases at V and 0 bases at J, with 11 bases in the middle. Germline V gives CDR1 MDHEN, CDR2 SYDVKM. CDR3 sequence (DNA): TGTGCCAGCAGTTTGGTCGGCGGGTCAACTAATGAAAAACTGTTTTTT. Translated: CASSLVGGSTNEKLFF.

The rearrangement uses TRBV27 and TRBJ2-7; D remains unclear. The CDR3 extends over 14 amino acids. The germline V gene has CDR1 MNHEY and CDR2 SMNVEV (reference sequence). The V end lost 5 bases, the J end lost 0 bases, and 11 bases lay between the germline ends. CDR3 in DNA: TGTGCCAGCAGTATACAGAGGTTCTCCTACGAGCAGTACTTC. It codes for CASSIQRFSYEQYF.

The chain recombines TRBV28 with TRBJ2-2, with D unclear. The CDR3 loop spans 13 amino acids. The V end was cut by 5 bases, the J end by 5 bases, with 9 bases between. Germline CDR1 is MDHEN and CDR2 is SYDVKM. The CDR3 reads CASSVPSTGELFF. As DNA, the CDR3 is TGTGCCAGCAGTGTCCCCTCAACCGGGGAGCTGTTTTTT. The whole variable domain, filled in from reference TRBV28 and TRBJ2-2, reads DVKVTQSSRYLVKRTGEKVFLECVQDMDHENMFWYRQDPGLGLRLIYFSYDVKMKEKGDIPEGYSVSREKKERFSLILESASTNQTSMYLCASSVPSTGELFFGEGSRLTVL.

This sequence joins TRBV7-9 and TRBJ2-3, with 9 bases that match TRBD2. With V trimmed by 6 bases and J by 5 bases, 12 bases remained unmatched. The CDR3 consists of 16 residues. Germline values: CDR1 SEHNR, CDR2 FQNEAQ (reference sequence). CDR3 bases: TGTGCCAGCAGTTTCACCTTTAGCGGGAGTCTAGATACGCAGTATTTT. This sequence encodes CASSFTFSGSLDTQYF.

This chain connects TRBV19 to TRBJ2-6; the D gene is possibly TRBD2 (6 bases). V was cut by 7 bases and J by 2 bases, with 9 bases left in between. The CDR3 is 14 residues long. Germline V gene sequence: CDR1 LNHDA, CDR2 SQIVND (reference sequence). In DNA form, the CDR3 reads TGTGCCAGTACCCGGGGGACTGGGGCCAACGTCCTGACTTTC. Protein product: CASTRGTGANVLTF.

The rearrangement joins TRBV28 to TRBJ2-1, with D perhaps matching TRBD2 (7 bases). This CDR3 spans 14 amino acids. The V gene's germline CDR1 is MDHEN and CDR2 SYDVKM. Trimming took off 6 bases at V and 10 bases at J, with 19 bases between the two ends. DNA of the CDR3: TGTGCCAGCAGGGGGGGGGCAACCCTAGGAGAGCAGTTCTTC. This sequence encodes CASRGGATLGEQFF.

As concerns this clone: At the DNA level, this CDR3 is encoded by other sequences in the same sample as well. The chain joins TRBV2 to TRBJ2-2, with 7 nucleotides matching TRBD1. J was trimmed by 0 bases and V by 6 bases; bases with no gene match: 1. The length of the CDR3 is 14 residues. CDR1 SNHLY and CDR2 FYNNEI come from the germline V gene. The CDR3 here is CASSRGTNTGELFF. Written as DNA, the CDR3 is TGTGCCAGCAGCAGGGGGACGAACACCGGGGAGCTGTTTTTT.

V and J are TRBV5-1 and TRBJ1-1; D unresolved. The ends were cut back, 4 bases at V and 1 base at J, with 11 bases in the middle. Germline CDR1 SGHRS, CDR2 YFSETQ. The CDR3 has 14 amino acids. The CDR3 here is CASSPGLPNTEAFF. Here the CDR3 DNA reads TGCGCCAGCAGCCCTGGACTTCCGAACACTGAAGCTTTCTTT.

The V and J genes are TRBV4-2 and TRBJ1-1; D might be TRBD1 (5 bases). The V gene's germline CDR1 is LGHNA and CDR2 YNFKEQ. The V and J ends lost 0 bases and 0 bases respectively, with 14 bases between them. The CDR3 has 17 residues. The CDR3 here is CASSQESRGPMNTEAFF. CDR3 DNA: TGTGCCAGCAGCCAAGAGTCGCGGGGACCCATGAACACTGAAGCTTTCTTT.

J is TRBJ1-1 and V is TRBV11-2; the D gene is possibly TRBD1 (5 bases). The CDR3 spans 12 residues. V was clipped by 5 bases and J by 3 bases, with 7 bases between them. CDR1 is SGHAT and CDR2 is FQNNGV in the germline V gene. As DNA, the CDR3 is TGTGCCAGCAGCCCCAGGGACACTGAAGCTTTCTTT. This sequence encodes CASSPRDTEAFF. Drawing the rest from reference TRBV11-2 and TRBJ1-1, the complete variable domain is EAGVAQSPRYKIIEKRQSVAFWCNPISGHATLYWYQQILGQGPKLLIQFQNNGVVDDSQLPKDRFSAERLKGVDSTLKIQPAKLEDSAVYLCASSPRDTEAFFGQGTRLTVV.

This clone was counted only a few times. The chain combines TRBV4-2 with TRBJ2-1, with D maybe TRBD2 (5 bases). From germline, CDR1 is LGHNA and CDR2 YNFKEQ. The CDR3 is 15 residues long. The ends were cut back, 0 bases at V and 4 bases at J, with 10 bases in the middle. The CDR3 DNA sequence: TGTGCCAGCAGCCAAGAACTAGAGGCGTACAATGAGCAGTTCTTC. It encodes CASSQELEAYNEQFF.

J is TRBJ2-5 and V is TRBV28; D not resolved. The V end lost 7 bases, the J end lost 4 bases, and 7 bases lay between the germline ends. Looked up from germline, CDR1 is MDHEN and CDR2 is SYDVKM. The CDR3 is 11 amino acids. This CDR3 reads CASIDGETQYF. The CDR3 DNA follows: TGTGCCAGCATTGACGGAGAGACCCAGTACTTC.

The CDR3 protein is CASRQTGTGSPLHF. The DNA for the CDR3 is TGTGCCAGTAGACAGACCGGGACTGGTTCACCCCTCCACTTT. The V call is TRBV19, the J call TRBJ1-6, with D tentatively TRBD1 (5 bases). V was trimmed by 6 bases and J by 9 bases, leaving 15 bases between them. The CDR3 consists of 14 residues. Germline V CDR1 and CDR2: LNHDA, SQIVND (reference sequence).

This clone was detected once. CDR3 region: CASSFFSSSKWGYTF. CDR3 in DNA: TGTGCCAGCAGTTTTTTTTCCTCAAGCAAGTGGGGCTACACCTTC. This sequence joins TRBV28 and TRBJ1-2; D is unresolved. The germline CDR1 and CDR2 sequences are MDHEN and SYDVKM. V shed 3 bases and J shed 8 bases, with 19 bases lying between them. CDR3 length: 15 amino acids.